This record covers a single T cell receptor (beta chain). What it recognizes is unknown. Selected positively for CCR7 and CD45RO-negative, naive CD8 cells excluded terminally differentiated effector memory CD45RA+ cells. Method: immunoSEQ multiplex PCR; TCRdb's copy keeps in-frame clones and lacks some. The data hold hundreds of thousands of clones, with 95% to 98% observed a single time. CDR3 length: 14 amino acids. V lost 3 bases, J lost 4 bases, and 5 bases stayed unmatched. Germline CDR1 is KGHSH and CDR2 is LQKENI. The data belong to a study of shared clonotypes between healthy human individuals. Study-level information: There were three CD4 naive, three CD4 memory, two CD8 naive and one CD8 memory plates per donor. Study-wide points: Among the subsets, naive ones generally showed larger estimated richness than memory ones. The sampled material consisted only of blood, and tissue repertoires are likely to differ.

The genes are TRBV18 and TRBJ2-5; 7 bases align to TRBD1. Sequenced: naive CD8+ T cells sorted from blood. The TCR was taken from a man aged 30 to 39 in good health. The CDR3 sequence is CASSPVRGRETQYF. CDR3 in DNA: TGTGCCAGCTCACCGGTGAGGGGGCGAGAGACCCAGTACTTC.